The 10 T cell receptor beta chains listed next were all sequenced from one sample in a study of blood T cell repertoires in COVID-19. The data were produced by immunoSEQ multiplex PCR, yet TCRdb's version contains in-frame clones alone and is incomplete. The repertoire holds under 300,000 clones, with under 85% as singletons. The material sequenced was peripheral blood. The receptors here all came from a man in his thirties or forties who had recovered from COVID-19.

The V and J genes are TRBV4-1 and TRBJ2-4, with D perhaps TRBD2 (6 bases). V shed 1 base and J shed 2 bases, with 15 bases lying between them. The CDR3 is 17 residues long. Germline CDR1 MGHRA, CDR2 YSYEKL. The CDR3 protein is CASSQAEFGTPKNIQYF. Here the CDR3 DNA reads TGCGCCAGCAGCCAAGCGGAATTCGGGACTCCCAAAAACATTCAGTACTTC.

This clone was detected only a few times. The chain recombines TRBV29-1 with TRBJ2-1, with D unclear. The CDR3 covers 12 residues. Germline lookup yields CDR1 SQVTM and CDR2 ANQGSEA. Trimming stripped 4 bases from V and 9 bases from J, with 13 bases between. The CDR3 DNA reads as TGCAGCGTTGGTCTGGTAGTCGGTGAGCAGTTCTTC. It yields the protein CSVGLVVGEQFF.

This chain joins TRBV29-1 and TRBJ1-1; TRBD1 agrees at 7 bases. J was trimmed by 5 bases and V by 6 bases; bases with no gene match: 3. The CDR3 covers 11 residues. Germline V lookup: CDR1 SQVTM, CDR2 ANQGSEA. Written as DNA, the CDR3 is TGCAGCGTAAACAGGGGTACTGAAGCTTTCTTT. It is translated as CSVNRGTEAFF.

The chain couples TRBV11-2 to TRBJ1-2; 8 nucleotides agree with TRBD1. V dropped 3 bases and J dropped 2; count of bases not matched to a gene: 5. In germline, CDR1 is SGHAT, CDR2 FQNNGV. This CDR3 spans 15 amino acids. CDR3 coding DNA: TGTGCCAGCAGCTTTTGGGACAGGAGAAACTATGGCTACACCTTC. It translates to CASSFWDRRNYGYTF.

The CDR3 region is CASSPRQGGGELFF. For the CDR3, the DNA is TGTGCCAGCAGCCCCCGACAGGGGGGCGGGGAGCTGTTTTTT. The rearrangement links TRBV7-3 to TRBJ2-2, with 9 bases fitting TRBD1. The CDR3 is made up of 14 amino acids. The V and J ends lost 5 bases and 7 bases, in that order; junction bases with no gene match: 5. The V gene's germline CDR1 is SGHTA and CDR2 FQGTGA.

Here the CDR3 DNA reads TGTGCCAGTAGGAGAGATGGGACAGGGGTTCAGCCCCAGCATTTT. Its translation: CASRRDGTGVQPQHF. This chain uses TRBV19 with TRBJ1-5; 10 positions match TRBD1. CDR1 and CDR2 (germline): LNHDA, SQIVND (reference sequence). V lost 6 bases and J lost 6; bases outside the gene matches: 8. This CDR3 spans 15 amino acids.

The chain couples TRBV11-2 to TRBJ1-1, with unresolved D. Germline CDR1 and CDR2: SGHAT and FQNNGV. The CDR3 spans 14 residues. Trimming pared 6 bases from V and 5 bases from J, leaving 16 bases between. In DNA form, the CDR3 reads TGTGCCAGCAGGCGGGGATCAGCAGGTACTGAAGCTTTCTTT. It yields the protein CASRRGSAGTEAFF.

The CDR3 nucleotides are TGTGCCAGCCGGCCAGGGGACTATAATTCACCCCTCCACTTT. Translated, it gives CASRPGDYNSPLHF. The chain has TRBV27 and TRBJ1-6; a possible D gene is TRBD1 (6 bases). CDR1 is MNHEY and CDR2 is SMNVEV in the germline V gene (reference sequence). This CDR3 spans 14 amino acids. Trimming took off 8 bases at V and 3 bases at J, with 11 bases between the two ends.

The chain employs TRBV7-9 and TRBJ1-2, with 7 bases identical to TRBD1. V shed 5 bases, J shed 8 bases, and the junction held 14 bases outside the gene matches. Germline V CDR1 and CDR2: SEHNR, FQNEAQ (reference sequence). The CDR3 sequence is 15 residues long. The CDR3 sequence: CASSRISTGMRGYTF. The CDR3 coding sequence is TGTGCCAGCAGCCGGATCTCGACAGGGATGAGAGGCTACACCTTC. Full variable domain (remainder filled in from reference TRBV7-9 and TRBJ1-2): DTGVSQNPRHKITKRGQNVTFRCDPISEHNRLYWYRQTLGQGPEFLTYFQNEAQLEKSRLLSDRFSAERPKGSFSTLEIQRTEQGDSAMYLCASSRISTGMRGYTFGSGTRLTVV.

This chain connects TRBV27 to TRBJ2-1; the match to TRBD1 covers 9 bases. This CDR3 spans 17 amino acids. Germline loops: CDR1 MNHEY, CDR2 SMNVEV (reference sequence). J lost 4 bases, V lost 8 bases, and 15 bases had no gene match. CDR3 in amino acids: CASGTSTAGQGYNEQFF. Written as DNA, the CDR3 is TGTGCCAGCGGAACGAGCACCGCGGGACAGGGATACAATGAGCAGTTCTTC.